A selection of T cell receptor beta chains follows, all from one sample in a study of PD-1 blockade in classical Hodgkin lymphoma. Some clones are missing from TCRdb's copy, which holds only in-frame ones; the method was immunoSEQ multiplex PCR. The data show some 15,000 clones, roughly four fifths seen once. Sequences were derived from peripheral blood mononuclear cells (PBMCs), sampled at baseline. These receptors originate from a human donor with classical Hodgkin lymphoma. CDR3s include the opening cysteine and the closing phenylalanine or tryptophan. The D gene is left open where the match is weak. Size tells how often a clone was seen (once, few, many) or the class of an expanded clone, and some rows leave it out.

CDR3nt: TGTGCCAGCTCACCACCGGGACAGGGAATTGAAAAACTGTTTTTT; CDR3aa: CASSPPGQGIEKLFF; v_gene: TRBV18; j_gene: TRBJ1-4; d_gene: TRBD1; abundance: NA
CDR3nt: TGTGCCAGCAGCTTAAATGGGGCGAACACTGAAGCTTTCTTT; CDR3aa: CASSLNGANTEAFF; v_gene: TRBV7-3; j_gene: TRBJ1-1; d_gene: NA; abundance: NA
CDR3nt: TGCGCCAGCAGCCACCTCAAAGGGGAAGAGACCCAGTACTTC; CDR3aa: CASSHLKGEETQYF; v_gene: TRBV4-3; j_gene: TRBJ2-5; d_gene: NA; abundance: once
CDR3nt: TGTGCCAGCAGTAAAACTATGAACAGGGAAGAGACCCAGTACTTC; CDR3aa: CASSKTMNREETQYF; v_gene: TRBV7-6; j_gene: TRBJ2-5; d_gene: NA; abundance: NA
CDR3nt: TGTGCCAGCAGCTCCCAGGGACAGAACCAAAACATTCAGTACTTC; CDR3aa: CASSSQGQNQNIQYF; v_gene: TRBV28; j_gene: TRBJ2-4; d_gene: TRBD1; abundance: NA
CDR3nt: TGTGCCAGCAGTTACTACGGGGGGACCCACGAGCAGTACTTC; CDR3aa: CASSYYGGTHEQYF; v_gene: TRBV6-5; j_gene: TRBJ2-7; d_gene: TRBD2; abundance: NA
CDR3nt: TGTGCCAGCAGCTTAAGGATCCGGGGGGTTGTCGATGAGCAGTTCTTC; CDR3aa: CASSLRIRGVVDEQFF; v_gene: TRBV11-2; j_gene: TRBJ2-1; d_gene: TRBD2; abundance: NA
CDR3nt: TGCGCCAGCAGCTTGGCCGGTGTTTATGGCTACACCTTC; CDR3aa: CASSLAGVYGYTF; v_gene: TRBV5-1; j_gene: TRBJ1-2; d_gene: NA; abundance: once
CDR3nt: TGCGCCAGCAGCCAAGATGGGACAGGGTGGTACGAGCAGTACTTC; CDR3aa: CASSQDGTGWYEQYF; v_gene: TRBV4-1; j_gene: TRBJ2-7; d_gene: TRBD1; abundance: NA
CDR3nt: TGTGCCAGCAGCGTAGGACAGGGGAACTATGGCTACACCTTC; CDR3aa: CASSVGQGNYGYTF; v_gene: TRBV9; j_gene: TRBJ1-2; d_gene: TRBD1; abundance: NA
CDR3nt: TGTGCCAGCTCACTAGGACAGGGGGCTGCTCAGGACACTGAAGCTTTCTTT; CDR3aa: CASSLGQGAAQDTEAFF; v_gene: TRBV18; j_gene: TRBJ1-1; d_gene: TRBD1; abundance: NA
CDR3nt: TGTGCCAGCAGATTTCTAGCGGGGGGGCGCTCAGATACGCAGTATTTT; CDR3aa: CASRFLAGGRSDTQYF; v_gene: TRBV6-6; j_gene: TRBJ2-3; d_gene: TRBD2; abundance: NA
CDR3nt: TGTGCCAGCCCACCAGCGAACACTGAAGCTTTCTTT; CDR3aa: CASPPANTEAFF; v_gene: TRBV7-9; j_gene: TRBJ1-1; d_gene: NA; abundance: NA
CDR3nt: TGTGCCAGCGGTGATATTAACTATGGCTACACCTTC; CDR3aa: CASGDINYGYTF; v_gene: TRBV6-5; j_gene: TRBJ1-2; d_gene: NA; abundance: NA
CDR3nt: TGCGCCAGCAGCTTGGTTGGTAGCGGGGGCTACGAGCAGTACTTC; CDR3aa: CASSLVGSGGYEQYF; v_gene: TRBV5-1; j_gene: TRBJ2-7; d_gene: TRBD2; abundance: NA
CDR3nt: TGTGCCAGCAGCCAAGACCTAACAGGGCCCTCTGGAAACACCATATATTTT; CDR3aa: CASSQDLTGPSGNTIYF; v_gene: TRBV4-2; j_gene: TRBJ1-3; d_gene: NA; abundance: NA
CDR3nt: TGTGCCAGCAGTTTATCCAGAGGGGATCAGCCCCAGCATTTT; CDR3aa: CASSLSRGDQPQHF; v_gene: TRBV27; j_gene: TRBJ1-5; d_gene: NA; abundance: NA
CDR3nt: TGTGCCAGCAGTTTGGTTAGCGCTAATGAAAAACTGTTTTTT; CDR3aa: CASSLVSANEKLFF; v_gene: TRBV28; j_gene: TRBJ1-4; d_gene: NA; abundance: NA
CDR3nt: TGTGCCAGCAGGAACCAGGGGACACCCCTCCACTTT; CDR3aa: CASRNQGTPLHF; v_gene: TRBV28; j_gene: TRBJ1-6; d_gene: NA; abundance: NA
CDR3nt: TGTGCCATCAGTGAGTCGTATGTGGGGCCTGGGAAAGAGACCCAGTACTTC; CDR3aa: CAISESYVGPGKETQYF; v_gene: TRBV10-3; j_gene: TRBJ2-5; d_gene: NA; abundance: NA
CDR3nt: TGTGCCAGCAGCCCAGGGGGTAGTTCTGGAAACACCATATATTTT; CDR3aa: CASSPGGSSGNTIYF; v_gene: TRBV7-8; j_gene: TRBJ1-3; d_gene: TRBD1; abundance: NA
CDR3nt: TGTGCCAGCAGTTACTCGACAGGGGGTCCCTACGAGCAGTACTTC; CDR3aa: CASSYSTGGPYEQYF; v_gene: TRBV6-5; j_gene: TRBJ2-7; d_gene: TRBD1; abundance: NA
CDR3nt: TGTGCCAGCAGTCACAGGGGGCAGGGAAATGAAAAACTGTTTTTT; CDR3aa: CASSHRGQGNEKLFF; v_gene: TRBV27; j_gene: TRBJ1-4; d_gene: TRBD1; abundance: few
CDR3nt: TGCGCCAGCAGCCAAGTTGGGGGAAGGGAGCTGTTTTTT; CDR3aa: CASSQVGGRELFF; v_gene: TRBV4-1; j_gene: TRBJ2-2; d_gene: NA; abundance: NA
CDR3nt: TGTGCTAGTGGTTTGGATCAGCCCCAGCATTTT; CDR3aa: CASGLDQPQHF; v_gene: TRBV12-5; j_gene: TRBJ1-5; d_gene: NA; abundance: NA
CDR3nt: TGTGCCAGCAGGACGACTAGCGAGAGCTTTTACGAGCAGTACTTC; CDR3aa: CASRTTSESFYEQYF; v_gene: TRBV6-5; j_gene: TRBJ2-7; d_gene: TRBD2; abundance: NA
CDR3nt: TGTGCCAGCAGTTTATGGACAGGGGGAAGTGGAAACACCATATATTTT; CDR3aa: CASSLWTGGSGNTIYF; v_gene: TRBV28; j_gene: TRBJ1-3; d_gene: TRBD1; abundance: NA
CDR3nt: TGTGCCACCAGCAGAGGAAGAGGGGGCGAAGGGAACACTGAAGCTTTCTTT; CDR3aa: CATSRGRGGEGNTEAFF; v_gene: TRBV15; j_gene: TRBJ1-1; d_gene: TRBD1; abundance: NA
CDR3nt: TGTGCCAGCAGCTTGGGGGGCGCGGACACTGAAGCTTTCTTT; CDR3aa: CASSLGGADTEAFF; v_gene: TRBV7-2; j_gene: TRBJ1-1; d_gene: NA; abundance: NA
CDR3nt: TGCGCCAGCAGCCCAGGGGTTGGCTACACCTTC; CDR3aa: CASSPGVGYTF; v_gene: TRBV4-3; j_gene: TRBJ1-2; d_gene: NA; abundance: NA
CDR3nt: TGTGCCAGCAGCGTAGGTGAAGGGGCCGGGGAGACCCAGTACTTC; CDR3aa: CASSVGEGAGETQYF; v_gene: TRBV9; j_gene: TRBJ2-5; d_gene: NA; abundance: NA
CDR3nt: TGTGCCAGCAGCCGGACAGGGGGTAACACCGGGGAGCTGTTTTTT; CDR3aa: CASSRTGGNTGELFF; v_gene: TRBV2; j_gene: TRBJ2-2; d_gene: TRBD1; abundance: few
CDR3nt: TGTGCCAGCAGCTTAGACAGGGACGGCTACACCTTC; CDR3aa: CASSLDRDGYTF; v_gene: TRBV7-8; j_gene: TRBJ1-2; d_gene: NA; abundance: once
CDR3nt: TGTGCCAGCAGCTTAGTGTGGACAGTGTCCTACGAGCAGTACTTC; CDR3aa: CASSLVWTVSYEQYF; v_gene: TRBV7-2; j_gene: TRBJ2-7; d_gene: NA; abundance: NA
CDR3nt: TGTGCCAGCAGTTCTAGGGGTATTCGGAACTCCTACGAGCAGTACTTC; CDR3aa: CASSSRGIRNSYEQYF; v_gene: TRBV27; j_gene: TRBJ2-7; d_gene: NA; abundance: NA
CDR3nt: TGTGCCAGCAGCTTTCGGGGTTTCATGCCCCAGCATTTT; CDR3aa: CASSFRGFMPQHF; v_gene: TRBV7-9; j_gene: TRBJ1-5; d_gene: NA; abundance: few
CDR3nt: TGTGCCAGTAGTCTGCGGGCACGGGAAAAACTGTTTTTT; CDR3aa: CASSLRAREKLFF; v_gene: TRBV19; j_gene: TRBJ1-4; d_gene: NA; abundance: once
CDR3nt: TGTGCCAGCAACGGCCCCGGGACTACCTACAATGAGCAGTTCTTC; CDR3aa: CASNGPGTTYNEQFF; v_gene: TRBV7-2; j_gene: TRBJ2-1; d_gene: TRBD2; abundance: NA
CDR3nt: TGTGCCAGCGGTAGGGGGGGGTCCACAGATACGCAGTATTTT; CDR3aa: CASGRGGSTDTQYF; v_gene: TRBV2; j_gene: TRBJ2-3; d_gene: NA; abundance: NA
CDR3nt: TGTGCCAGCAGCTTGGGGTGGAGGTCACCCCTCCACTTT; CDR3aa: CASSLGWRSPLHF; v_gene: TRBV5-5; j_gene: TRBJ1-6; d_gene: NA; abundance: once
CDR3nt: TGTGCCAGCAGTCTAAATAATAGTCCAGGGGATAACTATGGCTACACCTTC; CDR3aa: CASSLNNSPGDNYGYTF; v_gene: TRBV6-4; j_gene: TRBJ1-2; d_gene: NA; abundance: once
CDR3nt: TGTGCCAGCAGCTTGGCCGAGGCAGTATCTTCACCCCTCCACTTT; CDR3aa: CASSLAEAVSSPLHF; v_gene: TRBV5-5; j_gene: TRBJ1-6; d_gene: NA; abundance: NA